Below are 18 T cell receptor beta chains sequenced from a single sample in a study of T cells after yellow fever vaccination. TCRdb re-called the 5' RACE reads through MiXCR, storing one row per CDR3 protein. The sample has around 180,000 distinct CDR3 sequences; approximately 6.2% are singletons. Sequencing used CD4+ T cells sorted from PBMCs, obtained on the day of the first yellow fever vaccination. The receptors come from a man aged 18 to 30 who received the YFV17D yellow fever vaccine.

The table lists this clonotype with many counts. The V gene is TRBV24-1, the J gene TRBJ1-3; D uncertain. Germline CDR1 reads KGHDR; CDR2 reads SFDVKD. The CDR3 is 13 amino acids. V was pared by 4 bases and J by 4 bases, with 7 bases between. Here the CDR3 DNA reads TGTGCCACCAGTGACGGGGAGGGAAACACCATATATTTT. Translated, it gives CATSDGEGNTIYF.

This clonotype was seen repeatedly, ten times or more. The chain couples TRBV20-1 to TRBJ2-5; 8 positions match TRBD1. V dropped 4 bases and J dropped 4; count of bases not matched to a gene: 8. CDR3 length: 14 residues. Germline V CDR1 and CDR2: DFQATT, SNEGSKA (reference sequence). In DNA form, the CDR3 reads TGCAGTGCTAAGACAGGGGCGCGGGGAGAGACCCAGTACTTC. Protein: CSAKTGARGETQYF.

This clonotype appeared many times. The genes are TRBV12-3 or TRBV12-4 and TRBJ2-7, with 9 bases that match TRBD2. The CDR3 length is 16 residues. V was pared by 4 bases and J by 4 bases, with 11 bases of the junction left unmatched. CDR3 region: CASSSLHSGGAYEQYF. CDR3 coding DNA: TGTGCCAGCAGTTCCCTACATAGCGGGGGAGCGTACGAGCAGTACTTC.

This clonotype was seen at least ten times. The chain uses TRBV20-1 and TRBJ1-5; D ambiguous. The length of the CDR3 is 16 residues. Germline loops: CDR1 DFQATT, CDR2 SNEGSKA (reference sequence). Trimming removed 3 bases from V and 2 bases from J, with 17 bases in between. The chain's CDR3 is CSARAAGNVGNQPQHF. The CDR3 coding sequence is TGCAGTGCTAGGGCAGCCGGGAACGTCGGCAATCAGCCCCAGCATTTT.

V is TRBV7-9 and J is TRBJ2-2; TRBD1 is a possible D gene (5 bases). This CDR3 comprises 13 residues. Between the trimmed V and J ends, which lost 5 bases and 3 bases, there was a span of 7 bases. Per germline, CDR1 SEHNR and CDR2 FQNEAQ (reference sequence). CDR3 DNA sequence: TGTGCCAGCAGCGAACAGGACACCGGGGAGCTGTTTTTT. Its protein product is CASSEQDTGELFF.

This rearrangement joins TRBV20-1 to TRBJ2-7; D is uncertain. The CDR3 loop spans 11 amino acids. Germline CDR1 reads DFQATT; CDR2 reads SNEGSKA (reference sequence). V was shortened by 5 bases and J by 6 bases, with 11 bases between the two germline ends. The CDR3 here is CSAAQFFEQYF. The DNA for the CDR3 is TGCAGTGCTGCCCAATTCTTCGAGCAGTACTTC.

This clonotype was counted at least ten times. V gene TRBV2 combines with J gene TRBJ1-2, with 8 nucleotides matching TRBD1. Germline CDR1 SNHLY, CDR2 FYNNEI. Trimming cost V 8 bases and J 0 bases; bases outside gene matches: 14. The CDR3 consists of 17 residues. CDR3 bases: TGTGCCAGCGATGAGCCGAACCCGGGACAGGCTAACTATGGCTACACCTTC. The encoded protein is CASDEPNPGQANYGYTF.

The chain couples TRBV3-1 to TRBJ1-1; the D is unclear. The V and J ends lost 1 base and 1 base respectively, with 10 bases between them. CDR1 LGHDT and CDR2 YNNKEL come from the germline V gene (reference sequence). CDR3 length: 15 amino acids. The CDR3, as DNA: TGTGCCAGCAGCCAAGGCTGGGTACAGAACACTGAAGCTTTCTTT. Amino acids: CASSQGWVQNTEAFF.

In its sample, this clonotype was seen a few times. V gene TRBV6-5 combines with J gene TRBJ2-1; perhaps TRBD1 as D (5 bases). Trimming removed 0 bases at V and 6 bases at J, with 12 bases between. There are 15 residues in the CDR3. Germline CDR1 is MNHEY and CDR2 is SVGAGI. The CDR3 nucleotides are TGTGCCAGCAGTTACTCTACGCAGGGTGCCAATGAGCAGTTCTTC. Its translation: CASSYSTQGANEQFF.

This clonotype showed up just a few times. CDR3 nucleotides: TGTGCCAGCAGCCAAGGGGGGGCTGTCTCCTACGAGCAGTACTTC. Protein: CASSQGGAVSYEQYF. The V call is TRBV7-2, the J call TRBJ2-7; D possibly corresponds to TRBD2 (7 bases). Trimming shortened V by 5 bases and J by 0 bases, and 14 bases separated the two germline ends. The CDR3 contains 15 residues. Germline V CDR1 and CDR2: SGHTA, FQGNSA.

This clonotype was counted at least ten times. The chain carries TRBV7-2 and TRBJ2-3; no definite D call. Germline V gene lookup returns CDR1 SGHTA and CDR2 FQGNSA. V was shortened by 1 base and J by 0 bases, with 2 bases between the two germline ends. The CDR3 is 13 amino acids. The CDR3 protein is CASSLESTDTQYF. The CDR3 nucleotides read TGTGCCAGCAGCTTAGAGAGCACAGATACGCAGTATTTT.

V gene TRBV27 combines with J gene TRBJ2-3; D is unclear. This CDR3 region has 15 residues. Germline assignment: CDR1 MNHEY and CDR2 SMNVEV (reference sequence). The V end was cut by 4 bases, the J end by 2 bases, with 13 bases between. The CDR3 DNA follows: TGTGCCAGCAGTTCCACCAGGTCTGCCACAGATACGCAGTATTTT. It specifies CASSSTRSATDTQYF.

The J gene is TRBJ1-5, the V gene TRBV20-1; no reliable D call. The V and J ends lost 6 bases and 3 bases respectively, with 6 bases between them. The CDR3 has 11 residues. Germline CDR1 is DFQATT and CDR2 is SNEGSKA (reference sequence). The CDR3 coding sequence is TGCAGTGCCTCCAACAATCAGCCCCAGCATTTT. Its translation is CSASNNQPQHF.

This clonotype has a handful of counts. V gene TRBV6-1 combines with J gene TRBJ2-7; perhaps TRBD1 as D (7 bases). The germline V gene has CDR1 MNHNS and CDR2 SASEGT. The CDR3 is 15 amino acids. With 1 base removed from V and 2 bases from J, the gap between germline ends came to 12 bases. CDR3 nucleotide sequence: TGTGCCAGCAGTGAAGGCGGGACAGCGGCCTACGAGCAGTACTTC. Its protein is CASSEGGTAAYEQYF.

This clonotype was picked up many times. The chain joins TRBV11-2 to TRBJ1-2, with D tentatively TRBD1 (6 bases). V lost 10 bases and J 6 bases, leaving 15 bases between the germline ends. The germline CDR1 and CDR2 sequences are SGHAT and FQNNGV. The CDR3 has 12 amino acids. This CDR3 reads CATHRQAHGYTF. CDR3 DNA: TGTGCCACTCACCGACAGGCGCATGGCTACACCTTC.

The chain couples TRBV4-1 to TRBJ2-5, with 10 bases fitting TRBD2. The V gene end was trimmed by 1 base and the J gene end by 2 bases; junction bases not matched to a gene: 4. The CDR3 length is 16 residues. The V gene's germline CDR1 is MGHRA and CDR2 YSYEKL. The DNA of the CDR3 is TGCGCCAGCAGCCAAGGGACTAGCGGAATACAAGAGACCCAGTACTTC. The encoded protein is CASSQGTSGIQETQYF.

Ten or more counts support this clonotype. The rearrangement joins TRBV25-1 to TRBJ2-7, with 7 bases lining up with TRBD1. The CDR3 runs 15 residues. Trimming cost V 1 base and J 2 bases; bases outside gene matches: 5. Per the germline V gene, CDR1 is MGHDK and CDR2 is SYGVNS. Here the CDR3 DNA reads TGTGCCAGCAGTGAATTCGGGACAGACACCTACGAGCAGTACGTC. This translates into CASSEFGTDTYEQYV.

In this sample, this clonotype turned up a few times. This sequence joins TRBV6-1 and TRBJ1-5, with D hard to call. CDR3 length: 15 amino acids. Germline loops: CDR1 MNHNS, CDR2 SASEGT. The ends were cut back, 1 base at V and 4 bases at J, with 11 bases in the middle. Here the CDR3 DNA reads TGTGCCAGCAGTGAAGTTGGGATCGTGAATCAGCCCCAGCATTTT. Residues: CASSEVGIVNQPQHF.